This TCR beta chain derives from a study of early T cells in non-severe SARS-CoV-2 infection. About the research overall: Investigators sequenced bulk RNA drawn from unsorted whole blood, and chains remained unpaired.

This clonotype has ten or more counts. Its specificity is not known. Unique molecular identifiers were affixed to single, distinct cDNA molecules. TCRdb analysed the 5' RACE reads with MiXCR anew, one entry per CDR3 protein. In the table there are about 25,000 distinct CDR3 sequences, about 4.5% of which are singletons. Study observations and caveats: The VDJdb matching leaned toward anti-spike CD8 responses and overlooked private and CD4 specificities.

Germline CDR1 reads SEHNR; CDR2 reads FQNEAQ (reference sequence). The length of the CDR3 is 13 residues. Trimming took 5 bases from V and 6 from J; bases not matched to a gene: 4. The clonotype originates from an adult who was a healthcare worker with PCR-confirmed SARS-CoV-2 infection or an uninfected control (not recorded which). The chain joins TRBV7-9 to TRBJ1-3, with 7 bases matching TRBD1. Sequenced material: whole blood. The CDR3 loop is CASSTGAENTIYF. The CDR3 DNA is TGTGCCAGCAGCACAGGGGCTGAAAACACCATATATTTT.